Below are 20 T cell receptor beta chains sequenced from a single sample in a study of CD8+ T cells in alopecia areata. RNA was extracted and reverse transcribed into cDNA as the sequencing template. Some clones are missing from TCRdb's copy, which holds only in-frame ones; the method was immunoSEQ multiplex PCR. The sample has 120,000 or so clones, 47% seen once; the top ten hold about 10%. Material: NKG2D-low CD8+ T cells sorted from blood. All receptors come from a human donor with alopecia areata.

This clone has just a few counts. An end of the junction does not agree with germline; a read error may underlie this. The chain joins TRBV29-1 to TRBJ1-5, with D possibly TRBD1 on 5 matching bases. CDR1 and CDR2 (germline): SQVTM, ANQGSEA. The CDR3 extends over 11 amino acids. As DNA, the CDR3 is TGCAGCGTTGAAGATGAGGGGTCGCGCTTTTTT. As protein: CSVEDEGSRFF.

J is TRBJ1-5 and V is TRBV30; D may be TRBD1 (6 bases). Germline values: CDR1 GTSNPN, CDR2 SVGIG (reference sequence). V was shortened by 2 bases and J by 1 base, with 12 bases between the two germline ends. CDR3 size: 15 residues. The CDR3 loop reads CAWSTGTSSNQPQHF. Here the CDR3 DNA reads TGTGCCTGGAGTACAGGGACTTCAAGCAATCAGCCCCAGCATTTT.

This clone was found a few times. This chain links TRBV27 with TRBJ2-7; possible D gene TRBD2, 6 bases. Trimming pared 8 bases from V and 1 base from J, leaving 18 bases between. There are 15 residues in the CDR3. From germline, CDR1 is MNHEY and CDR2 SMNVEV (reference sequence). The CDR3 DNA reads TGTGCCAGCGGGTTCCGGGAGTCTGCGTCCTACGAGCAGTACTTC. It yields the protein CASGFRESASYEQYF.

The CDR3 DNA sequence: TGTGCCAGCAGCGGACAGGATACGCAGTATTTT. It codes for CASSGQDTQYF. This chain uses TRBV9 with TRBJ2-3, with D possibly being TRBD1 (5 bases). The V gene's germline CDR1 is SGDLS and CDR2 YYNGEE. Trimming removed 3 bases from V and 6 bases from J, with 5 bases in between. The CDR3 is 11 amino acids.

The chain links TRBV5-1 to TRBJ1-1; the D is unclear. The CDR3 totals 14 residues. Germline loops: CDR1 SGHRS, CDR2 YFSETQ. The V end lost 4 bases, the J end lost 4 bases, and 14 bases lay between the germline ends. Here the CDR3 reads CASSPSYGGTEAFF. CDR3 coding DNA: TGCGCCAGCAGCCCCTCGTACGGTGGCACTGAAGCTTTCTTT.

The rearrangement links TRBV29-1 to TRBJ2-3, with 9 bases aligning to TRBD2. V gave up 4 bases and J gave up 2 bases; unmatched junction bases: 4. The CDR3 length is 14 residues. Germline V gene lookup returns CDR1 SQVTM and CDR2 ANQGSEA. In DNA, the CDR3 is TGCAGCGTTGCCAGCGGGGGGCCCACAGATACGCAGTATTTT. Amino acids: CSVASGGPTDTQYF.

In its sample, this clone was seen a few times. The gene calls are TRBV29-1 and TRBJ2-7, with unresolved D. The CDR3 has 13 amino acids. The germline CDR1 and CDR2 sequences are SQVTM and ANQGSEA. Deletions cut 6 bases from V and 0 bases from J, with 12 bases between. The CDR3 DNA is TGCAGCGTGCAAGAGGCGAGCTCCTACGAGCAGTACTTC. This codes for CSVQEASSYEQYF.

The rearrangement uses TRBV23-1 and TRBJ2-3; 9 bases line up with TRBD1. TRBV23-1 carries the ORF label, with uncertain function. V shed 3 bases and J 6 bases; nucleotides not matched to a gene: 13. The CDR3 length is 17 residues. Written as DNA, the CDR3 is TGCGCCAGCAGTCAGAACCGCCGGGACAGGGAGCCGGATACGCAGTATTTT. This translates into CASSQNRRDREPDTQYF.

This rearrangement joins TRBV6-1 to TRBJ2-7; 8 nucleotides line up with TRBD1. Germline CDR1 and CDR2: MNHNS and SASEGT. The CDR3 has 12 residues. V lost 10 bases and J lost 2; bases outside the gene matches: 4. CDR3 coding DNA: TGTGCCACGGGACAGGAGACCTACGAGCAGTACTTC. The encoded protein is CATGQETYEQYF.

V is TRBV27 and J is TRBJ2-6; TRBD1 matches at 9 bases. Germline trimming cut 4 bases from V and 0 bases from J; bases unmatched to any gene: 7. The germline gives CDR1 MNHEY, CDR2 SMNVEV (reference sequence). This CDR3 spans 18 amino acids. The CDR3 loop is CASSSHTGGVSGANVLTF. The CDR3 region has the DNA TGTGCCAGCAGTTCACATACAGGGGGCGTCTCTGGGGCCAACGTCCTGACTTTC.

This sequence joins TRBV29-1 and TRBJ2-3; TRBD1 matches 7 bases. The germline V gene encodes CDR1 SQVTM and CDR2 ANQGSEA. The CDR3 runs to 13 residues. Losses at the gene ends were 7 bases for V and 0 bases for J; bases not matched to a gene: 4. For the CDR3, the DNA is TGCAGCGGCGACAGGGCTAGCACAGATACGCAGTATTTT. Translation: CSGDRASTDTQYF.

In regard to this clone: Other DNA sequences in this specimen translate into the identical CDR3. The V gene is TRBV30, the J gene TRBJ2-1, with D uncertain. Germline assignment: CDR1 GTSNPN and CDR2 SVGIG (reference sequence). The V end was cut by 0 bases, the J end by 5 bases, with 5 bases between. The CDR3 has 12 residues. The CDR3 loop is CAWSVGNNEQFF. The CDR3 bases are TGTGCCTGGAGTGTTGGGAACAATGAGCAGTTCTTC.

CDR3 residues: CSATEVSSYEQYF. In DNA, the CDR3 is TGCAGCGCCACGGAGGTTAGCTCCTACGAGCAGTACTTC. This chain uses TRBV29-1 with TRBJ2-7; perhaps TRBD2 as D (5 bases). Trimming shortened V by 7 bases and J by 0 bases, and 13 bases separated the two germline ends. The germline gives CDR1 SQVTM, CDR2 ANQGSEA. This CDR3 comprises 13 residues.

The chain is built from TRBV29-1 and TRBJ2-2; 9 positions agree with TRBD1. This CDR3 comprises 15 residues. V was clipped by 6 bases and J by 1 base; unmatched bases: 6. Germline V lookup: CDR1 SQVTM, CDR2 ANQGSEA. The CDR3 sequence is CSVTGTGRNTGELFF. The CDR3 bases are TGCAGCGTCACCGGGACAGGGCGGAACACCGGGGAGCTGTTTTTT.

V and J are TRBV29-1 and TRBJ2-7; a weak D match, TRBD2 (5 bases). Trimming shortened V by 0 bases and J by 5 bases, and 14 bases separated the two germline ends. The V gene's germline CDR1 is SQVTM and CDR2 ANQGSEA. The CDR3 sequence is 14 residues long. CDR3 residues: CSVEDGGPSDEQYF. CDR3 in DNA: TGCAGCGTTGAAGATGGAGGCCCCTCGGACGAGCAGTACTTC.

The rearrangement links TRBV13 to TRBJ1-5; tentative D call: TRBD1 (6 bases). V dropped 5 bases and J dropped 7 bases, with 9 bases sitting between them. This CDR3 region has 12 residues. In germline, CDR1 is PRHDT, CDR2 FYEKMQ (reference sequence). CDR3 amino acids: CASSIQGQPQHF. CDR3 DNA: TGTGCCAGCAGCATACAGGGCCAGCCCCAGCATTTT.

This sequence joins TRBV30 and TRBJ2-1, with 7 bases fitting TRBD2. CDR3 size: 11 residues. Germline CDR1 GTSNPN, CDR2 SVGIG (reference sequence). Trimming removed 4 bases from V and 9 bases from J; junction bases left unmatched: 3. CDR3 DNA: TGTGCCTGGACTAGCGGTGGTGAGCAGTTCTTC. Translating gives CAWTSGGEQFF.

There are a few counts of this clone. The rearrangement uses TRBV9 and TRBJ1-5, with no clear D. The CDR3 extends over 11 amino acids. Germline V gene lookup returns CDR1 SGDLS and CDR2 YYNGEE. V lost 7 bases to trimming and J lost 9 bases, with 11 bases between them. The CDR3 DNA follows: TGTGCCAGCGGGATGCGGGGGCCCCAGCATTTT. Protein: CASGMRGPQHF. Filled out from reference TRBV9 and TRBJ1-5, the complete variable domain reads DSGVTQTPKHLITATGQRVTLRCSPRSGDLSVYWYQQSLDQGLQFLIQYYNGEERAKGNILERFSAQQFPDLHSELNLSSLELGDSALYFCASGMRGPQHFGDGTRLSIL.

This clone has more than one count but fewer than ten. V and J are TRBV7-9 and TRBJ2-7; D possibly matches TRBD1 or TRBD2 (6 bases each). The V gene lost 3 bases and the J gene lost 0 bases, with 12 bases spanning the gap. Germline CDR1 reads SEHNR; CDR2 reads FQNEAQ (reference sequence). The CDR3 consists of 15 residues. CDR3 coding DNA: TGTGCCAGCAGCTTGAGGGGGGAACTCTCCTACGAGCAGTACTTC. This encodes CASSLRGELSYEQYF.

The chain carries TRBV4-1 and TRBJ2-7, with 7 bases matching TRBD1. Germline lookup yields CDR1 MGHRA and CDR2 YSYEKL. After removal of 2 bases from V and 5 bases from J, the junction contained 3 bases not matched to a gene. The CDR3 contains 13 residues. The CDR3 DNA is TGCGCCAGCAGCCAACGACAGGGAGACGAGCAGTACTTC. This translates into CASSQRQGDEQYF.